These 3 T cell receptor beta chains were sequenced from one sample in a study of T cells in Graves' hyperthyroidism and ophthalmopathy. Regions amplified from RNA transcripts were the TCR beta CDR3 regions. The study used the HTBI primer set for a first-round RT-PCR of the TCR CDR3. From the multiplex PCR reads, TCRdb called clonotypes with MiXCR, one entry per CDR3 protein. This table holds about 500,000 distinct CDR3 sequences, over 15% found once. Sequencing was performed on blood. The receptor source for this set is a woman aged 18 to 35 with Graves' hyperthyroidism.

In this sample, this clonotype turned up many times. This chain connects TRBV20-1 to TRBJ2-3; 7 bases fit TRBD2. This CDR3 has 15 amino acids. Germline CDR1 DFQATT, CDR2 SNEGSKA (reference sequence). J gave up 2 bases and V 2 bases, and 7 bases lay outside the gene matches. CDR3 loop: CSARIPTSNTDTQYF. The CDR3 DNA follows: TGCAGTGCTAGAATTCCGACTAGCAACACAGATACGCAGTATTTT.

The chain recombines TRBV19 with TRBJ2-1, with TRBD2 identical over 14 bases. This CDR3 spans 16 amino acids. CDR1 and CDR2 from the germline V gene are LNHDA and SQIVND (reference sequence). J was trimmed by 8 bases and V by 6 bases; bases with no gene match: 9. The CDR3 loop is CASRRWTSGGKDEQFF. Here the CDR3 DNA reads TGTGCCAGTAGGAGGTGGACTAGCGGGGGGAAGGATGAGCAGTTCTTC.

The chain joins TRBV4-1 to TRBJ2-5; a weak D match, TRBD1 (6 bases). CDR3 size: 16 residues. Deletions cut 4 bases from V and 5 bases from J, with 20 bases between. Per germline, CDR1 MGHRA and CDR2 YSYEKL. The CDR3 protein is CASSRTISTGLETQYF. The CDR3 nucleotides read TGCGCCAGCAGCCGGACGATATCGACAGGCTTGGAGACCCAGTACTTC.